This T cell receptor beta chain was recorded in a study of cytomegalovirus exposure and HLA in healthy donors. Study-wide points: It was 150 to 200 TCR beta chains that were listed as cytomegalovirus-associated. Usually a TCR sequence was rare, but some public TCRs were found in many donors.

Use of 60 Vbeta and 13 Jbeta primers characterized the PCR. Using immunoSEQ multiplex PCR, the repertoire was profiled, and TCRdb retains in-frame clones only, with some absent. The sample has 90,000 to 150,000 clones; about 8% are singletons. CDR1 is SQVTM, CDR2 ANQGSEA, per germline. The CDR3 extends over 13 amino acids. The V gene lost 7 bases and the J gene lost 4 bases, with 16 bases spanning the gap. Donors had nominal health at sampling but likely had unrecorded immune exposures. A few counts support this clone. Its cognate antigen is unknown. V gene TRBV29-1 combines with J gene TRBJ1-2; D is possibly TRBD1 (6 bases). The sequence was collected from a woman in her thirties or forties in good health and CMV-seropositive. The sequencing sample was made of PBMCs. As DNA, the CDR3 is TGCAGCGCCTCATCGACAGGCGGCTATGGCTACACCTTC. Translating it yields CSASSTGGYGYTF.